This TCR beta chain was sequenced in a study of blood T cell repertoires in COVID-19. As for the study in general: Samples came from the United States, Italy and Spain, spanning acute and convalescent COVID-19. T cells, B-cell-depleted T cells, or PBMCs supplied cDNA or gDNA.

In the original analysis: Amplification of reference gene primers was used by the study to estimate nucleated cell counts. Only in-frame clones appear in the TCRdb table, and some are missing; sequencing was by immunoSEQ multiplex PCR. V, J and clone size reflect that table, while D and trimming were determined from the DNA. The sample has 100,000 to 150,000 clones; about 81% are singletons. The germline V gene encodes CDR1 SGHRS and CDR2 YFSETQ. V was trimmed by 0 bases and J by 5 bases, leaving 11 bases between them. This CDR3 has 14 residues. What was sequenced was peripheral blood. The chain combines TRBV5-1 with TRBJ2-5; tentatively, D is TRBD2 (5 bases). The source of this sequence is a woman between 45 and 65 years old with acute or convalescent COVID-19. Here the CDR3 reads CASSLDAGGETQYF. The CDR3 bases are TGCGCCAGCAGCTTGGACGCGGGTGGCGAGACCCAGTACTTC.